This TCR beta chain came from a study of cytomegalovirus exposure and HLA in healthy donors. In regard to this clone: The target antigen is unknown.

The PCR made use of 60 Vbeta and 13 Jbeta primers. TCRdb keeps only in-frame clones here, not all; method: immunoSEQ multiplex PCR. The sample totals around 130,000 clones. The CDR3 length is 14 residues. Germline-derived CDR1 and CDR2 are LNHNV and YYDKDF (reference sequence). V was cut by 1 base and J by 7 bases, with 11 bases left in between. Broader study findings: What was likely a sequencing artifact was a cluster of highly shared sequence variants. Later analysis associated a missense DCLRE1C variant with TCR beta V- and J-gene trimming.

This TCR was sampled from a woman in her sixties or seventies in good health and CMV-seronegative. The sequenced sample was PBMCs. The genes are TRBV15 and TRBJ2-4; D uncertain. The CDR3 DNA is TGTGCCACCAGCAGAGGGCCCGGAGTGAACATTCAGTACTTC. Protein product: CATSRGPGVNIQYF.